This passage covers 21 T cell receptor beta chains from one sample sequenced in a study of radiotherapy plus CTLA-4 blockade in lung cancer. Sequenced by immunoSEQ multiplex PCR; TCRdb stores in-frame clones only, minus some. The repertoire has some 110,000 clones, approximately 77% of them found once; the top ten carry roughly 3.5%. Sequenced here: peripheral blood, sampled from a patient treated with radiotherapy plus ipilimumab. The receptors here all came from a human donor with non-small cell lung cancer that progressed on radiotherapy plus ipilimumab. Some clones in this sample may be carry-over from other donors' samples.

The count of this clone is one. The chain carries TRBV18 and TRBJ1-1; D gene uncertain. Deletions cut 3 bases from V and 2 bases from J, with 13 bases between. This CDR3 region has 15 residues. Germline CDR1 is KGHSH and CDR2 is LQKENI. CDR3 protein: CASSPWRQVNTEAFF. In DNA, the CDR3 is TGTGCCAGCTCACCCTGGAGGCAGGTCAACACTGAAGCTTTCTTT.

The genes are TRBV27 and TRBJ1-6; 8 nucleotides agree with TRBD1. With V trimmed by 6 bases and J by 14 bases, 9 bases remained unmatched. Per the germline V gene, CDR1 is MNHEY and CDR2 is SMNVEV (reference sequence). The CDR3 runs to 13 residues. The DNA of the CDR3 is TGTGCCAGCAGCCAGGGGGCTGCCTCGTCCCTCCACTTT. Its translation: CASSQGAASSLHF.

V is TRBV5-1 and J is TRBJ2-3, with 8 bases lining up with TRBD1. Germline lookup yields CDR1 SGHRS and CDR2 YFSETQ. The CDR3 covers 15 residues. Trimming removed 4 bases from V and 5 bases from J; junction bases left unmatched: 9. The CDR3 spells CASSRGSGGEDTQYF. The CDR3 region has the DNA TGCGCCAGCAGCCGGGGCTCAGGGGGCGAAGATACGCAGTATTTT.

The chain combines TRBV4-2 with TRBJ2-3, with 12 bases aligning to TRBD2. This CDR3 contains 14 residues. CDR1 and CDR2 (germline): LGHNA, YNFKEQ. Germline trimming cut 3 bases from V and 8 bases from J; bases unmatched to any gene: 3. The CDR3 coding sequence is TGTGCCAGCAGCCAGGGACTAGCGGGCTCTACGCAGTATTTT. Translation gives CASSQGLAGSTQYF.

The sample holds a few counts of this clone. The chain employs TRBV4-2 and TRBJ2-1; TRBD2 matches at 12 bases. V lost 0 bases to trimming and J lost 8 bases; unmatched junction nucleotides: 17. Germline V gene data show CDR1 as LGHNA and CDR2 as YNFKEQ. The CDR3 contains 20 residues. The CDR3: CASSQDYLAGGPRLSYEQFF. Here the CDR3 DNA reads TGTGCCAGCAGCCAAGACTACCTAGCGGGGGGGCCACGTTTGAGCTATGAGCAGTTCTTC.

This clone was recorded once. V and J are TRBV5-1 and TRBJ2-2, with a possible D match to TRBD1 (5 bases). Germline V gene lookup returns CDR1 SGHRS and CDR2 YFSETQ. V was trimmed by 4 bases and J by 3 bases, leaving 16 bases between them. The CDR3 covers 16 residues. The DNA for the CDR3 is TGCGCCAGCAGCCGCGCTAGGCTAGGGGACACCGGGGAGCTGTTTTTT. This translates into CASSRARLGDTGELFF.

The chain couples TRBV19 to TRBJ1-1; weak D call: TRBD1 (5 bases). Germline CDR1 is LNHDA and CDR2 is SQIVND (reference sequence). The CDR3 totals 13 residues. Trimming took off 4 bases at V and 3 bases at J, with 9 bases between the two ends. The CDR3 bases are TGTGCCAGTAGTACCCAGGGATACACTGAAGCTTTCTTT. It encodes CASSTQGYTEAFF.

CDR3 nucleotide sequence: TGCGCCAGCAGCTTATGGTCCCCCTTCACAGATACGCAGTATTTT. It yields the protein CASSLWSPFTDTQYF. V and J are TRBV5-1 and TRBJ2-3; D not resolved. The germline CDR1 and CDR2 sequences are SGHRS and YFSETQ. V dropped 2 bases and J dropped 2 bases, with 12 bases sitting between them. The CDR3 is made up of 15 amino acids.

J is TRBJ2-1 and V is TRBV4-2; D is uncertain. CDR1 is LGHNA, CDR2 YNFKEQ, per germline. The ends were cut back, 0 bases at V and 5 bases at J, with 11 bases in the middle. The CDR3 length is 15 residues. Here the CDR3 DNA reads TGTGCCAGCAGCCAAGAGAGAGGCGGAAACAATGAGCAGTTCTTC. Protein: CASSQERGGNNEQFF.

The CDR3: CASSYIDSYEQYF. CDR3 bases: TGTGCCAGCAGTTACATAGACTCCTACGAGCAGTACTTC. The rearrangement joins TRBV28 to TRBJ2-7; D remains unclear. V was pared by 4 bases and J by 0 bases, with 7 bases between. Germline-derived CDR1 and CDR2 are MDHEN and SYDVKM. The CDR3 sequence is 13 residues long.

The chain recombines TRBV20-1 with TRBJ1-1, with 7 bases fitting TRBD1. Germline V gene data show CDR1 as DFQATT and CDR2 as SNEGSKA (reference sequence). The CDR3 is 11 amino acids. The trim removed 7 bases at V and 5 bases at J, leaving 4 bases unmatched. The CDR3 DNA reads TGCAGTGTGACAGGGAGGACTGAAGCTTTCTTT. Its translation: CSVTGRTEAFF.

This sequence joins TRBV29-1 and TRBJ1-1; the match to TRBD1 covers 7 bases. Germline V CDR1 and CDR2: SQVTM, ANQGSEA. With V trimmed by 7 bases and J by 6 bases, 11 bases remained unmatched. This CDR3 is 13 amino acids long. CDR3 loop: CSGNPDRASEAFF. For the CDR3, the DNA is TGCAGCGGCAACCCCGACAGGGCCTCTGAAGCTTTCTTT.

V gene TRBV6-5 combines with J gene TRBJ1-2, with 7 positions matching TRBD1. The CDR3 totals 16 residues. Germline V gives CDR1 MNHEY, CDR2 SVGAGI. The V gene end was trimmed by 0 bases and the J gene end by 3 bases; junction bases not matched to a gene: 7. The CDR3 region has the DNA TGTGCCAGCAGTTACTCGACAGGGCGAAGGGACTATGGCTACACCTTC. It yields the protein CASSYSTGRRDYGYTF.

The genes are TRBV10-3 and TRBJ1-5; TRBD1 might be the D (5 bases). V lost 5 bases and J 4 bases, leaving 15 bases between the germline ends. The CDR3 totals 15 residues. The germline gives CDR1 ENHRY, CDR2 SYGVKD. The CDR3 reads CAISHRDGGNQPQHF. For the CDR3, the DNA is TGTGCCATCAGTCACCGGGACGGGGGAAATCAGCCCCAGCATTTT.

The J gene is TRBJ1-3, the V gene TRBV7-2; 11 bases fit TRBD1. Losses at the gene ends were 5 bases for V and 0 bases for J; bases not matched to a gene: 9. Germline V CDR1 and CDR2: SGHTA, FQGNSA. This CDR3 spans 18 amino acids. The CDR3 sequence is CASSGGTGGSSSGNTIYF. Written as DNA, the CDR3 is TGTGCCAGCAGCGGTGGGACAGGGGGTTCAAGCTCTGGAAACACCATATATTTT.

The rearrangement uses TRBV4-1 and TRBJ2-7, with D possibly TRBD1 on 6 matching bases. This CDR3 spans 15 amino acids. V lost 4 bases and J lost 4, with 17 bases in between. Germline V lookup: CDR1 MGHRA, CDR2 YSYEKL. DNA of the CDR3: TGCGCCAGCAGCCTTACTTGGACAGCGGATTACGAGCAGTACTTC. Its protein is CASSLTWTADYEQYF.

The CDR3 nucleotides are TGTGCCAGCAGTGAAGGGGCTAGCGGGGGCCAAGAGACCCAGTACTTC. Amino acid sequence: CASSEGASGGQETQYF. The chain joins TRBV6-1 to TRBJ2-5; the match to TRBD2 covers 10 bases. The germline V gene encodes CDR1 MNHNS and CDR2 SASEGT. With V trimmed by 1 base and J by 1 base, 3 bases remained unmatched. This CDR3 contains 16 residues.

This sequence joins TRBV5-1 and TRBJ2-3; the match to TRBD1 covers 9 bases. Trimming took 5 bases from V and 6 from J; bases not matched to a gene: 7. Germline assignment: CDR1 SGHRS and CDR2 YFSETQ. CDR3 length: 14 residues. CDR3 loop: CASRQGALRDTQYF. CDR3 bases: TGCGCCAGCAGACAGGGGGCCCTACGGGATACGCAGTATTTT.

With regard to this clone: A junction boundary mismatches the germline segment, possibly from a read error. This chain uses TRBV28 with TRBJ1-4; D is unresolved. The CDR3 is made up of 13 amino acids. In germline, CDR1 is MDHEN, CDR2 SYDVKM. CDR3: CASSPSELAILVF. The CDR3 bases are TGTGCCAGCAGTCCCTCCGAGTTGGCCATCCTTGTTTTT.

The J gene is TRBJ2-1, the V gene TRBV5-1; D unresolved. Trimming shortened V by 2 bases and J by 5 bases, and 11 bases separated the two germline ends. This CDR3 region has 14 residues. The germline gives CDR1 SGHRS, CDR2 YFSETQ. The CDR3 protein is CASSFAGWDNEQFF. CDR3 nucleotides: TGCGCCAGCAGCTTCGCAGGATGGGACAATGAGCAGTTCTTC.

The rearrangement uses TRBV5-1 and TRBJ1-1; 7 bases match TRBD1. The CDR3 runs to 15 residues. CDR1 is SGHRS, CDR2 YFSETQ, per germline. Unmatched junction bases numbered 7, after V lost 3 bases and J lost 2 bases. DNA for the CDR3: TGCGCCAGCAGCTACTCCGGGACAGTTAACACTGAAGCTTTCTTT. Translated: CASSYSGTVNTEAFF.